The 12 T cell receptor beta chains in this list originate from one sample, sequenced in a study of T cell responses to AZD1222 COVID-19 vaccine. The assay was immunoSEQ multiplex PCR, and TCRdb's table has in-frame clones only and misses some. The table lists 45,000 to 55,000 clones, 70% to 90% of them singletons. The sequencing here drew on peripheral blood, taken 28 days after the second AZD1222 dose. These receptors were collected from an adult who received the AZD1222 COVID-19 vaccine.

This clone has only one observation. This sequence joins TRBV28 and TRBJ1-5, with TRBD1 as a possible D gene (5 bases). V was cut by 7 bases and J by 11 bases, with 21 bases left in between. Germline CDR1 and CDR2: MDHEN and SYDVKM. The CDR3 consists of 14 residues. CDR3 in amino acids: CASTTGEGRKAQHF. DNA for the CDR3: TGTGCCAGCACCACGGGAGAGGGGAGAAAGGCCCAGCATTTT.

This sequence joins TRBV28 and TRBJ1-2; perhaps TRBD1 as D (5 bases). In germline, CDR1 is MDHEN, CDR2 SYDVKM. V was pared by 3 bases and J by 4 bases, with 15 bases between. This CDR3 is 15 amino acids long. This chain's CDR3 is CASSFSPGRGYGYTF. For the CDR3, the DNA is TGTGCCAGCAGTTTCTCCCCCGGGAGGGGCTATGGCTACACCTTC.

This sequence joins TRBV6-5 and TRBJ2-7; unclear D gene. Trimming shortened V by 7 bases and J by 2 bases, and 15 bases separated the two germline ends. Germline assignment: CDR1 MNHEY and CDR2 SVGAGI. The CDR3 consists of 14 residues. The CDR3 reads CASTTHQGPYEQYF. The CDR3, as DNA: TGTGCCAGCACGACCCATCAAGGGCCCTACGAGCAGTACTTC.

J is TRBJ1-3 and V is TRBV16; D is unclear. The germline V gene encodes CDR1 KGHSY and CDR2 FQNENV. The CDR3 is 12 amino acids. With 1 base removed from V and 4 bases from J, the gap between germline ends came to 2 bases. CDR3 amino acids: CASSQLGNTIYF. CDR3 sequence (DNA): TGTGCCAGCAGCCAATTAGGAAACACCATATATTTT. Supplemented by reference TRBV16 and TRBJ1-3, the full variable domain reads GEEVAQTPKHLVRGEGQKAKLYCAPIKGHSYVFWYQQVLKNEFKFLISFQNENVFDETGMPKERFSAKCLPNSPCSLEIQATKLEDSAVYFCASSQLGNTIYFGEGSWLTVV.

The chain recombines TRBV14 with TRBJ1-1; D uncertain. The CDR3 runs 15 residues. CDR1 SGHDN and CDR2 FVKESK come from the germline V gene. Deletions cut 5 bases from V and 0 bases from J, with 13 bases between. CDR3 nucleotide sequence: TGTGCCAGCAGCGCAAACCGGGCCGTGAACACTGAAGCTTTCTTT. Amino acid sequence: CASSANRAVNTEAFF.

V usage is TRBV5-8 and J usage is TRBJ2-1; 9 nucleotides agree with TRBD1. This CDR3 is built from 15 residues. J gave up 2 bases and V 4 bases, and 4 bases lay outside the gene matches. Germline CDR1 is SGHTS and CDR2 is YDEGEE. CDR3 amino acids: CASSGGQGAYNEQFF. As DNA, the CDR3 is TGTGCCAGCAGCGGGGGACAGGGAGCCTACAATGAGCAGTTCTTC.

V usage is TRBV11-3 and J usage is TRBJ2-3; 8 bases fit TRBD1. There are 15 residues in the CDR3. Germline values: CDR1 SGHNT, CDR2 YENEEA. Trimming cost V 8 bases and J 2 bases; bases outside gene matches: 9. The CDR3 DNA is TGTGCCAGCGGCCCGGGACAGGCTTTCACAGATACGCAGTATTTT. This codes for CASGPGQAFTDTQYF. The full variable domain, completed using reference TRBV11-3 and TRBJ2-3, is EAGVVQSPRYKIIEKKQPVAFWCNPISGHNTLYWYLQNLGQGPELLIRYENEEAVDDSQLPKDRFSAERLKGVDSTLKIQPAELGDSAVYLCASGPGQAFTDTQYFGPGTRLTVL.

V gene TRBV19 combines with J gene TRBJ2-7; possibly TRBD2 for D (6 bases). Germline CDR1 LNHDA, CDR2 SQIVND (reference sequence). This CDR3 is built from 15 residues. Trimming removed 5 bases from V and 3 bases from J, with 17 bases in between. CDR3 nucleotides: TGTGCCAGTAGTCCCGGGGGTAGCGCGCTCTACGAGCAGTACTTC. It yields the protein CASSPGGSALYEQYF.

The sample holds a few counts of this clone. The gene calls are TRBV28 and TRBJ2-7; D gene unclear. V lost 0 bases to trimming and J lost 4 bases, with 7 bases between them. There are 13 residues in the CDR3. Per germline, CDR1 MDHEN and CDR2 SYDVKM. CDR3 coding DNA: TGTGCCAGCAGTTTATGGGCCGATTACGAGCAGTACTTC. It yields the protein CASSLWADYEQYF.

The V and J genes are TRBV2 and TRBJ1-5; TRBD1 matches at 8 bases. Trimming cost V 6 bases and J 7 bases; bases outside gene matches: 5. CDR1 is SNHLY and CDR2 is FYNNEI in the germline V gene. The CDR3 contains 13 residues. The CDR3 region has the DNA TGTGCCAGCAGAGGACAGGGTTACCAGCCCCAGCATTTT. It encodes CASRGQGYQPQHF. Complete variable domain (other parts from reference TRBV2 and TRBJ1-5): EPEVTQTPSHQVTQMGQEVILRCVPISNHLYFYWYRQILGQKVEFLVSFYNNEISEKSEIFDDQFSVERPDGSNFTLKIRSTKLEDSAMYFCASRGQGYQPQHFGDGTRLSIL.

The rearrangement joins TRBV6-5 to TRBJ1-2, with D hard to call. The CDR3 runs to 15 residues. V was shortened by 4 bases and J by 1 base, with 13 bases between the two germline ends. Looked up from germline, CDR1 is MNHEY and CDR2 is SVGAGI. The chain's CDR3 is CASSSARALNYGYTF. The CDR3 bases are TGTGCCAGCAGTTCGGCACGGGCCCTTAACTATGGCTACACCTTC.

The V and J genes are TRBV4-1 and TRBJ2-7; 12 bases line up with TRBD2. Germline CDR1 and CDR2: MGHRA and YSYEKL. The CDR3 has 17 residues. Trimming took 0 bases from V and 3 from J; bases not matched to a gene: 6. The CDR3 bases are TGCGCCAGCAGCCAAGATCACCGACTAGCGGGAGTCTACGAGCAGTACTTC. This gives the protein CASSQDHRLAGVYEQYF.